This T cell receptor beta chain originates from a study of T cells in Graves' hyperthyroidism and ophthalmopathy. This clonotype was seen at least ten times. The CDR3 regions of TCR beta were amplified from RNA transcripts. A set of HTBI primers served as the primers for a first-round RT-PCR of the TCR CDR3. TCRdb called the multiplex PCR reads again in MiXCR, with one record for every CDR3 protein. Of 350,000 to 400,000 distinct CDR3 sequences listed, under 15% are singletons. The CDR3 is 15 residues long. Looked up from germline, CDR1 is MDHEN and CDR2 is SYDVKM. Trimming at V came to 7 bases and at J to 1 base, leaving 6 bases not matched to a gene. For the diagnoses, clinical symptoms, serum thyroxine and TRAb, thyroid ultrasound and orbital computed tomography were used. Fresh peripheral blood, approximately 10 ml, yielded the PBMCs.

The sequence came from a woman aged 25 to 39 with Graves' hyperthyroidism. The rearrangement uses TRBV28 and TRBJ1-5; 8 bases line up with TRBD1. What was sequenced was blood. CDR3 loop: CASTRQGKSNQPQHF. The CDR3 DNA reads as TGTGCCAGCACCCGACAGGGGAAAAGCAATCAGCCCCAGCATTTT.